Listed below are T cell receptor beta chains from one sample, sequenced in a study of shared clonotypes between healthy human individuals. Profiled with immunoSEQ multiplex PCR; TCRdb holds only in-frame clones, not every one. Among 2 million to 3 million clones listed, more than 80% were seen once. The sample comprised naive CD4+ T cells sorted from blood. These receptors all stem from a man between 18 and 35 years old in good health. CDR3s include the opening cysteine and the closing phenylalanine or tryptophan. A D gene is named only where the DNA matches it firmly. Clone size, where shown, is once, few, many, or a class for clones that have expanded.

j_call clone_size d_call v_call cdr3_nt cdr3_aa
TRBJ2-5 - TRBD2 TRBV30 TGTGCCTTTAGCGGGGGGCGAAACCAAGAGACCCAGTACTTC CAFSGGRNQETQYF
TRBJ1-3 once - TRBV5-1 TGCGCCAGCAGCGGCGGGGTTTCTGGAAACACCATATATTTT CASSGGVSGNTIYF
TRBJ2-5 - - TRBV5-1 TGCGCCAGCAGCTTCTCGGGGCGAGGGGAGACCCAGTACTTC CASSFSGRGETQYF
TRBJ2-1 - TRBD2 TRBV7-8 TGTGCCAGCAGCATCCCCGGGACTAGCGGCTTCAATGAGCAGTTCTTC CASSIPGTSGFNEQFF
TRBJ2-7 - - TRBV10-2 TGCGCCAGCAGTGAGGCGGCTGGTTCCTACGAGCAGTACTTC CASSEAAGSYEQYF
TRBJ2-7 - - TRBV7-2 TGTGCCAGCAGCTTAAGGAGGGCAGATGCGTACGAGCAGTACTTC CASSLRRADAYEQYF
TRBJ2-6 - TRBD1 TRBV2 TGTGCCAGCAGAGAGACAGGGTCGGGGGCCAACGTCCTGACTTTC CASRETGSGANVLTF
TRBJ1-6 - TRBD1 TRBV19 TGTGCCAGTAGTACCCAGACAGGGGTCAATTCACCCCTCCACTTT CASSTQTGVNSPLHF
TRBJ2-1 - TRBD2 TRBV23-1 TGCGCCAGCAGTCAATCGATAGCGGGAGAACGGGATGAGCAGTTCTTC CASSQSIAGERDEQFF
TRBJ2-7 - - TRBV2 TGTGCCAGCAGTGAGACGTCGGTCAGCTACGAGCAGTACTTC CASSETSVSYEQYF
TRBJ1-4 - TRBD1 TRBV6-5 TGTGCCAGCAGTTTGCAGGGGGGCCTTAATGAAAAACTGTTTTTT CASSLQGGLNEKLFF
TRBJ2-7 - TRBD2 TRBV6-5 TGTGCCAGCAGAGGACTAGCGGGAGCGGAAGAGCAGTACTTC CASRGLAGAEEQYF
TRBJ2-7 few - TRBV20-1 TGCAGTGCTAGAGACTACGAGCAGTACTTC CSARDYEQYF
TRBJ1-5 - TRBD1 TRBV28 TGTGCCAGCAGTTTGGACAGGGGGCTTAGGCAGCCCCAGCATTTT CASSLDRGLRQPQHF
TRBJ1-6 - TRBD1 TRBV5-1 TGCGCCAGCAGCTTGGAGGCAGGGGGGAATTCACCCCTCCACTTT CASSLEAGGNSPLHF
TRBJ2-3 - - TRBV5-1 TGCGCCAGCAGCCAAACCCTAAGGGATACGCAGTATTTT CASSQTLRDTQYF
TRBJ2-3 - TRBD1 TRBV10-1 TGCGCCAGCCAACCGGGACAGGGGAGAACAGATACGCAGTATTTT CASQPGQGRTDTQYF
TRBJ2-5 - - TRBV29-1 TGCAGCGTTGAGGGCAGGGAAGAGACCCAGTACTTC CSVEGREETQYF
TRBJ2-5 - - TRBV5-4 TGTGCCAGCAGCTTGCGGGGCCAGGGCGGGACCCAGTACTTC CASSLRGQGGTQYF
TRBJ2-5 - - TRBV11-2 TGTGCCAGCAGCTTACGGGGGCGGGAGACCCAGTACTTC CASSLRGRETQYF
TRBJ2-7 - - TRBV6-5 TGTGCCAGCAGTTTTACAGGGACAACCTACGAGCAGTACTTC CASSFTGTTYEQYF
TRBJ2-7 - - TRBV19 TGTGCCAGTAGTATAGGTCTGGGCGAGCAGTACTTC CASSIGLGEQYF